The sequence of this TCR beta chain was determined in a study of blood T cell repertoires in COVID-19. Study summary: Samples representing acute and convalescent COVID-19 were sourced from the United States, Italy and Spain.

Only in-frame clones appear in the TCRdb table, and some are missing; sequencing was by immunoSEQ multiplex PCR. The sample consists of some 73,000 clones, 86% of them appearing once. V was clipped by 4 bases and J by 0 bases, with 11 bases between them. The CDR3 is 15 amino acids. Germline CDR1 is SNHLY and CDR2 is FYNNEI. The rearrangement joins TRBV2 to TRBJ2-3; D unclear. The sequencing sample was made of peripheral blood. The TCR sequence derives from a woman in her fifties or sixties with acute or convalescent COVID-19. CDR3: CASSGAASSTDTQYF. The DNA of the CDR3 is TGTGCCAGCAGTGGGGCAGCTTCTAGCACAGATACGCAGTATTTT.